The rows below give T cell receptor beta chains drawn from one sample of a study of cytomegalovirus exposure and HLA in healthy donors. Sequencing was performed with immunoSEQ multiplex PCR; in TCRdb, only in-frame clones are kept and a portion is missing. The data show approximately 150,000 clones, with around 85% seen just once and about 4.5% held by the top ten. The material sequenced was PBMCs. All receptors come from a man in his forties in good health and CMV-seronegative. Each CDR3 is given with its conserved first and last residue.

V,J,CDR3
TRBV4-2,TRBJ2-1,CASSQDRTSNEQFF
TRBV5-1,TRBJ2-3,CASGTAGLTDTQYF
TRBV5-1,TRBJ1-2,CASSPDTTQLRYGYTF
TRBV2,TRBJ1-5,CASTPQVGNQPQHF
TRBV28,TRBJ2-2,CASTPPRGGLTGELFF
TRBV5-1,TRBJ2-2,CASSLRVPPNTGELFF
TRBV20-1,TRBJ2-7,CSARGTDEQYF
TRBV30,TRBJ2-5,CAWRPSGGYETQYF
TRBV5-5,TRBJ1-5,CASSSGTGRGDLNQPQHF
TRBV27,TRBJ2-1,CASSSRGPPYNEQFF
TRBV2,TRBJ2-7,CASSVVEGAAYEQYF
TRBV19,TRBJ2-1,CASRAGQGRVEQFF
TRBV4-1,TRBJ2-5,CASSRSTSGGAEETQYF
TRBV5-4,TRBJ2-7,CASSTPRTGGSNEQYF
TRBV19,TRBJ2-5,CATGQGIVETQYF
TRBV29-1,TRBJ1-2,CSVLEQGDLGYTF
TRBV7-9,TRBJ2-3,CASSLRGSVSGAMSDTQYF
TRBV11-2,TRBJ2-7,CASSLMGGVYEQYF
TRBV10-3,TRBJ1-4,CATKGPQEGEKLFF
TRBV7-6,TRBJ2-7,CASSLAGEGPYEQYF
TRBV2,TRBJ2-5,CASSEMGGEETQYF
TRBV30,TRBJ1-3,CAWVGQLWNTIYF
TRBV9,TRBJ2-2,CASRQVTGELFF
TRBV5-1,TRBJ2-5,CASSLVGTFQETQYF
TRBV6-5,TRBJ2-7,CASSYSTGRGGEQYF
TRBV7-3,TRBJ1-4,CASSQTGANEKLFF